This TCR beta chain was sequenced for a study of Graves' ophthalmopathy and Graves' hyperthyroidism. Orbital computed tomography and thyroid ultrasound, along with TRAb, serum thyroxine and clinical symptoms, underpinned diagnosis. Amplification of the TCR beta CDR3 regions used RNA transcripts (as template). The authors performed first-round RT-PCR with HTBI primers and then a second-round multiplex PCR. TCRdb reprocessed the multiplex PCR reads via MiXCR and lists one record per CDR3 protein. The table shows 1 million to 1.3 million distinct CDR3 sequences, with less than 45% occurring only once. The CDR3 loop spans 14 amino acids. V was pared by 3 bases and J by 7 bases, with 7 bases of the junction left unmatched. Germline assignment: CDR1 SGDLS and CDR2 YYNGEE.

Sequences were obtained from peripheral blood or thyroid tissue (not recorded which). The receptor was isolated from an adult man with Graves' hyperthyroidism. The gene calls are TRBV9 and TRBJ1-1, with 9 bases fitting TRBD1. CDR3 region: CASSEMDRGNEAFF. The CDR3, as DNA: TGTGCCAGCAGCGAGATGGACAGGGGTAATGAAGCTTTCTTT. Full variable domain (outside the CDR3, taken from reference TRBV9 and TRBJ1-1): DSGVTQTPKHLITATGQRVTLRCSPRSGDLSVYWYQQSLDQGLQFLIQYYNGEERAKGNILERFSAQQFPDLHSELNLSSLELGDSALYFCASSEMDRGNEAFFGQGTRLTVV.